In this sample, the clone carrying this T cell receptor (beta chain) turned up many times. Its antigen remains unknown. This CDR3 comprises 14 residues. Germline V CDR1 and CDR2: SGHTA, FQGNSA. The V end lost 1 base, the J end lost 5 bases, and 11 bases lay between the germline ends. Each cDNA molecule carried a unique molecular identifier. One entry per CDR3 protein, called by TCRdb with MiXCR from the 5' RACE reads. The sample has approximately 70,000 distinct CDR3 sequences; about 9.1% are singletons. The data were obtained in a study of early T cells in non-severe SARS-CoV-2 infection. The study, taken as a whole, reports: Matches to VDJdb favored anti-spike CD8 responses and missed private and CD4 specificities.

This clonotype was sampled from an adult who was a healthcare worker with PCR-confirmed SARS-CoV-2 infection or an uninfected control (not recorded which). This sample comprised whole blood, obtained at baseline. The chain recombines TRBV7-2 with TRBJ2-5; no definite D call. CDR3 loop: CASSLGPRRETQYF. The CDR3 DNA reads as TGTGCCAGCAGCTTAGGACCCCGACGGGAGACCCAGTACTTC. Looking up the rest from reference TRBV7-2 and TRBJ2-5 gives the full variable domain: GAGVSQSPSNKVTEKGKDVELRCDPISGHTALYWYRQSLGQGLEFLIYFQGNSAPDKSGLPSDRFSAERTGGSVSTLTIQRTQQEDSAVYLCASSLGPRRETQYFGPGTRLLVL.